This T cell receptor (beta chain) was identified during a study of T cell responses to AZD1222 COVID-19 vaccine. Study results and caveats: CD4 TCRs linked to vaccination spanned spike, dominating at 160-218 and 743-854.

Second doses at about 4 or about 12 weeks were pooled. About this clone: Antigen: not known.

With 6 bases clipped from V and 0 bases from J, the junction kept 8 bases outside the gene matches. CDR1 is MNHNY and CDR2 is SVGAGI in the germline V gene (reference sequence). This CDR3 is built from 16 residues. Method: immunoSEQ multiplex PCR; TCRdb's copy keeps in-frame clones and lacks some. This sample carries about 120,000 clones, around 92% of them seen once, and the ten largest clones take roughly 7.9%. This TCR came from an adult who received the AZD1222 COVID-19 vaccine. V gene TRBV6-6 combines with J gene TRBJ1-3; 7 positions match TRBD1. The starting material was peripheral blood, obtained 28 days after the second AZD1222 dose. This CDR3 is CASSTRQGHSGNTIYF. Written as DNA, the CDR3 is TGTGCCAGCAGCACTAGACAGGGCCACTCTGGAAACACCATATATTTT.